This T cell receptor beta chain emerged from a study of T cell responses to AZD1222 COVID-19 vaccine. The study's findings and limits: CD4 TCRs associated with vaccination spanned spike, dominating at 160-218 and 743-854. Most donors were white British, females outnumbered males, and clonal diversity was possibly underestimated.

On this clone: The antigen remains unidentified.

Trimming pared 1 base from V and 0 bases from J, leaving 6 bases between. The CDR3 is 15 residues long. Germline V gives CDR1 LGHNA, CDR2 YSLEER. The repertoire was sequenced with immunoSEQ multiplex PCR; TCRdb's copy has only in-frame clones and lacks some. The profile shows 130,000 or so clones, 75% to 95% of them singletons. The chain combines TRBV4-3 with TRBJ2-2; D uncertain. Sample: peripheral blood, taken 28 days after the second dose of the MenACWY control vaccine. This receptor was obtained from an adult who received the MenACWY meningococcal vaccine as a control. The CDR3, as DNA: TGCGCCAGCAGCCAAGTCGGCGCGAACACCGGGGAGCTGTTTTTT. As protein: CASSQVGANTGELFF.